This T cell receptor (beta chain) was identified in a study of blood T cells in healthy people across ages. Study-wide points: Unknown donor CMV status possibly confounded expanded clonotype changes. Both naive CD4+ cell counts and diversity were greater in long-lived donors than in aged donors.

For the second PCR, which ran for about 7 to 11 cycles, a sample-barcoded 5' primer and a J-beta primer mix were used. TCRdb passed the 5' RACE reads through MiXCR, listing each CDR3 protein once. This table has some 1.4 million distinct CDR3 sequences, approximately 42% appearing once. This CDR3 has 14 amino acids. PBMCs numbering at least 6 million were isolated per sample. Only a few counts were recorded for this clonotype. Its specificity is not known. The clonotype comes from a woman between 18 and 29 years old in good health. What was sequenced was blood. The chain is built from TRBV21-1 and TRBJ2-3; the tabulated D call, TRBD1, remains unverified against the DNA. TRBV21-1 is a known pseudogene. CDR3 bases: TGTGCCAGCGGACCGGGAACGAGGGCAGATACGCAGTATTTT. It yields the protein CASGPGTRADTQYF.